The rows below give T cell receptor beta chains drawn from one sample of a study of CD8 T cells in Susac syndrome. One entry per CDR3 protein, called by TCRdb with MiXCR from the immunoSEQ multiplex PCR reads. The sample comprises 150,000 or so distinct CDR3 sequences, 95% to 97% of which are singletons, and approximately 0.12% rests with the top ten. Source material: CD4+ T cells from PBMCs. The receptors come from a human donor with Susac syndrome. Each CDR3 is given without its conserved first and last residue. Clone sizes are given selectively: once, few, many, or a class where the clone is expanded.

length: 11
V: TRBV9
size: -
J: TRBJ2-7
CDR3: ASSVGGGTEQY

length: 10
V: TRBV29-1
size: -
J: TRBJ2-5
CDR3: SVGPGTETQY

length: 13
V: TRBV20-1
size: -
J: TRBJ2-3
CDR3: SASSPAQQEDTQY

length: 10
V: TRBV29-1
size: once
J: TRBJ1-1
CDR3: SVGTGETEAF

length: 13
V: TRBV5-1
size: -
J: TRBJ1-1
CDR3: ASSTRTDANTEAF

length: 13
V: TRBV6-2/TRBV6-3
size: -
J: TRBJ2-1
CDR3: ASSYSVPSYNEQF

length: 12
V: TRBV4-3
size: once
J: TRBJ2-1
CDR3: ASSQDPAYNEQF

length: 12
V: TRBV18
size: -
J: TRBJ1-3
CDR3: ASSQGLSGNTIY

length: 12
V: TRBV7-9
size: -
J: TRBJ2-1
CDR3: ASSPPTSPNEQF

length: 10
V: TRBV30
size: -
J: TRBJ1-2
CDR3: AWIGSNYGYT

length: 10
V: TRBV20-1
size: once
J: TRBJ1-2
CDR3: SAPQSTGGYT

length: 16
V: TRBV4-2
size: -
J: TRBJ2-3
CDR3: ASSQDLPILSSTDTQY

length: 17
V: TRBV20-1
size: -
J: TRBJ2-1
CDR3: SARGGLGGAGGSYNEQF

length: 13
V: TRBV4-2
size: -
J: TRBJ2-3
CDR3: ASSQGPAPTDTQY

length: 10
V: TRBV2
size: -
J: TRBJ1-1
CDR3: ASSGAGIEAF

length: 11
V: TRBV5-4
size: -
J: TRBJ1-1
CDR3: ASSLDRRSEAF

length: 9
V: TRBV28
size: -
J: TRBJ1-1
CDR3: ASRYRNEAF

length: 10
V: TRBV27
size: -
J: TRBJ1-4
CDR3: ASSPFNEKLF

length: 12
V: TRBV12-3/TRBV12-4
size: -
J: TRBJ2-5
CDR3: ASTLEGARETQY

length: 12
V: TRBV29-1
size: -
J: TRBJ2-4
CDR3: SVADGWVGDIQY

length: 12
V: TRBV29-1
size: -
J: TRBJ2-1
CDR3: SVVMQSSYNEQF

length: 10
V: TRBV29-1
size: -
J: TRBJ2-7
CDR3: SVGQTSYEQY

length: 10
V: TRBV29-1
size: -
J: TRBJ2-1
CDR3: SVDHIDNEQF

length: 10
V: TRBV20-1
size: -
J: TRBJ1-2
CDR3: SARDTGYGYT

length: 14
V: TRBV5-1
size: -
J: TRBJ2-7
CDR3: ASSPTGGSQTYEQY

length: 10
V: TRBV7-2
size: -
J: TRBJ1-5
CDR3: ASSPRGQPQH

length: 12
V: TRBV3-1
size: -
J: TRBJ1-1
CDR3: ASSLRGENTEAF

length: 14
V: TRBV20-1
size: -
J: TRBJ2-3
CDR3: SATPGSPIGTDTQY

length: 9
V: TRBV3-1
size: -
J: TRBJ2-1
CDR3: ASTDTNEQF

length: 14
V: TRBV9
size: -
J: TRBJ2-1
CDR3: ASSPRALTSGNEQF

length: 13
V: TRBV28
size: -
J: TRBJ1-6
CDR3: ASTSGAEGSSPLH

length: 15
V: TRBV11-2
size: once
J: TRBJ2-3
CDR3: ASSLDPSGSYTDTQY